This TCR beta chain is drawn from a study of blood T cell repertoires in COVID-19. Study context: COVID-19 samples, acute and convalescent, were from the United States, Italy and Spain.

People in the exposed group encountered a COVID-19 case within 2 weeks before entering the study. Using immunoSEQ multiplex PCR, the repertoire was profiled, and TCRdb retains in-frame clones only, with some absent. This table holds 200,000 to 250,000 clones, about 90% found once. CDR1 is LGHDT, CDR2 YNNKEL, per germline (reference sequence). Between the trimmed V and J ends, which lost 4 bases and 3 bases, there was a span of 15 bases. The CDR3 loop spans 15 amino acids. The source material was PBMCs or T cells enriched from blood (not recorded which). The rearrangement links TRBV3-1 (or the pseudogene TRBV3-2) to TRBJ1-1; D is undetermined. This TCR was sampled from a woman aged 25 to 39 who had been exposed to COVID-19. Written as DNA, the CDR3 is TGTGCCAGCAGCCCATCGCAGAGGGTGGACACTGAAGCTTTCTTT. This gives the protein CASSPSQRVDTEAFF.